Reported below is one TCR beta chain. Its antigen is unknown. The data stem from a study of cytomegalovirus exposure and HLA in healthy donors. PCR amplification relied on 60 Vbeta primers (plus 13 Jbeta primers). Repertoires were generated with immunoSEQ multiplex PCR, while TCRdb's copy carries only in-frame clones and drops some. The table for this sample gives some 110,000 clones. Notes on the study in general: Among TCR beta chains, those listed as cytomegalovirus-associated numbered under 200.

V gave up 2 bases and J gave up 1 base, with 17 bases separating them. The germline V gene encodes CDR1 MDHEN and CDR2 SYDVKM. There are 17 residues in the CDR3. The genes are TRBV28 and TRBJ1-1; weak D call: TRBD1 (6 bases). This TCR derives from a middle-aged man in good health and CMV-seronegative. Sequencing was done on a sample of PBMCs. In DNA, the CDR3 is TGTGCCAGCAGTTTACCCCAGGAGGCAGGGGAGAACACTGAAGCTTTCTTT. Encoded protein: CASSLPQEAGENTEAFF.